Shown below are 17 T cell receptor beta chains from a single sample sequenced in a study of cytomegalovirus exposure and HLA in healthy donors. The assay was immunoSEQ multiplex PCR, and TCRdb's table has in-frame clones only and misses some. The sample carries 250,000 to 350,000 clones, just over 85% recorded once. Sequencing used PBMCs. These receptors were taken from a woman between 18 and 29 years old in good health and CMV-seronegative.

The chain has TRBV7-2 and TRBJ2-5; D not resolved. This CDR3 region has 12 residues. Per the germline V gene, CDR1 is SGHTA and CDR2 is FQGNSA. The V and J ends lost 5 bases and 0 bases respectively, with 4 bases between them. The DNA of the CDR3 is TGTGCCAGCAGCCTATACCAAGAGACCCAGTACTTC. Residues: CASSLYQETQYF.

The V and J genes are TRBV9 and TRBJ2-5; the match to TRBD1 covers 8 bases. CDR3 length: 16 amino acids. V gave up 5 bases and J gave up 1 base; unmatched junction bases: 10. The V gene's germline CDR1 is SGDLS and CDR2 YYNGEE. The CDR3 nucleotides read TGTGCCAGCAGTCCTGGGGACAGGTTAGCCCAAGAGACCCAGTACTTC. It specifies CASSPGDRLAQETQYF.

This clone was counted once. The rearrangement links TRBV27 to TRBJ2-1, with TRBD1 identical over 11 bases. This CDR3 contains 15 residues. Germline CDR1 and CDR2: MNHEY and SMNVEV (reference sequence). Trimming at V came to 6 bases and at J to 7 bases, leaving 8 bases not matched to a gene. DNA for the CDR3: TGTGCCAGCAGCCGTGGGACAGGGGGGCAAAATGAGCAGTTCTTC. Translated, it gives CASSRGTGGQNEQFF.

The chain employs TRBV27 and TRBJ1-2; 7 bases agree with TRBD1. CDR1 and CDR2 from the germline V gene are MNHEY and SMNVEV (reference sequence). The CDR3 runs 15 residues. With V trimmed by 5 bases and J by 3 bases, 9 bases remained unmatched. The CDR3 DNA sequence: TGTGCCAGCAGTGCCTTGACAGGGAATCACTATGGCTACACCTTC. Amino acid sequence: CASSALTGNHYGYTF.

A remark on this clone: At the DNA level, this CDR3 is encoded by other sequences in the same sample as well. The V call is TRBV28, the J call TRBJ2-7; 14 bases map to TRBD2. Trimming removed 3 bases from V and 6 bases from J; junction bases left unmatched: 1. The CDR3 has 14 amino acids. The germline gives CDR1 MDHEN, CDR2 SYDVKM. CDR3 in amino acids: CASSLGLAGVEQYF. The DNA of the CDR3 is TGTGCCAGCAGTTTGGGACTAGCGGGAGTCGAGCAGTACTTC.

CDR3 sequence reads: CSVTDKYNEQFF. DNA for the CDR3: TGCAGCGTCACAGACAAATACAATGAGCAGTTCTTC. This chain uses TRBV29-1 with TRBJ2-1; D gene ambiguous. Germline V CDR1 and CDR2: SQVTM, ANQGSEA. V lost 6 bases and J 4 bases, leaving 10 bases between the germline ends. The CDR3 length is 12 residues.

V usage is TRBV6-4 and J usage is TRBJ1-4; the match to TRBD1 covers 8 bases. V was clipped by 2 bases and J by 7 bases; unmatched bases: 9. Germline V lookup: CDR1 MRHNA, CDR2 SNTAGT. This CDR3 region has 16 residues. In DNA form, the CDR3 reads TGTGCCAGCAGTGACCCCGCAGGGGGCTTGGGTGAAAAACTGTTTTTT. Its translation: CASSDPAGGLGEKLFF.

The chain links TRBV2 to TRBJ2-3, with 7 nucleotides matching TRBD2. V shed 6 bases, J shed 5 bases, and the junction held 20 bases outside the gene matches. This CDR3 is 18 amino acids long. Germline V CDR1 and CDR2: SNHLY, FYNNEI. The CDR3 nucleotides are TGTGCCAGCAGCCGAGAAAGAAGCGGTGGCGGGAGAGTAGATACGCAGTATTTT. It specifies CASSRERSGGGRVDTQYF.

The chain carries TRBV28 and TRBJ2-7; TRBD1 aligns across 9 bases. The CDR3 loop spans 16 amino acids. Germline assignment: CDR1 MDHEN and CDR2 SYDVKM. Trimming cost V 5 bases and J 2 bases; bases outside gene matches: 10. DNA for the CDR3: TGTGCCAGCAGTCCACGACCGGGACAGGGAACCTACGAGCAGTACTTC. This sequence encodes CASSPRPGQGTYEQYF.

The rearrangement joins TRBV15 to TRBJ1-5; tentatively, D is TRBD1 (6 bases). The V end was cut by 5 bases, the J end by 5 bases, with 13 bases between. The CDR3 loop spans 14 amino acids. Germline CDR1 reads LNHNV; CDR2 reads YYDKDF (reference sequence). CDR3 sequence reads: CATSQDSYHQPQHF. The CDR3 nucleotides are TGTGCCACCAGCCAGGACAGCTACCATCAGCCCCAGCATTTT. Combining the CDR3 with reference TRBV15 and TRBJ1-5 gives the whole variable domain DAMVIQNPRYQVTQFGKPVTLSCSQTLNHNVMYWYQQKSSQAPKLLFHYYDKDFNNEADTPDNFQSRRPNTSFCFLDIRSPGLGDTAMYLCATSQDSYHQPQHFGDGTRLSIL.

This chain uses TRBV12-5 with TRBJ1-1; the D gene is possibly TRBD1 (6 bases). This CDR3 contains 13 residues. Trimming shortened V by 5 bases and J by 4 bases, and 11 bases separated the two germline ends. Per the germline V gene, CDR1 is LGHNT and CDR2 is FRNRAP. The CDR3 loop reads CASGARDTTEAFF. DNA for the CDR3: TGTGCTAGTGGTGCCCGGGACACCACTGAAGCTTTCTTT.

This clone showed up just once. This chain links TRBV5-1 with TRBJ1-1; D possibly corresponds to TRBD1 (6 bases). CDR3 length: 14 residues. Trimming removed 6 bases at V and 0 bases at J, with 12 bases between. Germline V lookup: CDR1 SGHRS, CDR2 YFSETQ. The CDR3 DNA sequence: TGCGCCAGCAACAGGGCAGGCATGAACACTGAAGCTTTCTTT. Translated, it gives CASNRAGMNTEAFF.

The rearrangement links TRBV4-3 to TRBJ2-1, with TRBD2 as a possible D gene (6 bases). Per the germline V gene, CDR1 is LGHNA and CDR2 is YSLEER. V lost 1 base to trimming and J lost 7 bases, with 17 bases between them. The CDR3 has 16 amino acids. The CDR3 coding sequence is TGCGCCAGCAGCCAAGGCGCCTGGGGGGATCTGAATGAGCAGTTCTTC. This encodes CASSQGAWGDLNEQFF.

The chain links TRBV5-1 to TRBJ1-2, with D perhaps matching TRBD1 (5 bases). The CDR3 contains 15 residues. The V gene lost 2 bases and the J gene lost 6 bases, with 17 bases spanning the gap. Germline CDR1 and CDR2: SGHRS and YFSETQ. DNA of the CDR3: TGCGCCAGCAGCTTTGGGGGAGGGCGGATGGATGGCTACACCTTC. Residues: CASSFGGGRMDGYTF.

CDR3 loop: CASREPGQTYEQYF. DNA of the CDR3: TGTGCCAGCAGGGAACCGGGACAGACCTACGAGCAGTACTTC. The chain joins TRBV11-2 to TRBJ2-7, with 7 bases lining up with TRBD1. In germline, CDR1 is SGHAT, CDR2 FQNNGV. V lost 6 bases and J lost 2; bases outside the gene matches: 7. This CDR3 comprises 14 residues.

The chain links TRBV1 to TRBJ2-3; the table's D call of TRBD1 was not tested on the DNA. TRBV1 is a pseudogene segment. The CDR3 loop spans 17 amino acids. The DNA of the CDR3 is TGCACCAGCAGCCAAGACTGGGGACAGATCTTCACAGATACGCAGTATTTT. Amino acid sequence: CTSSQDWGQIFTDTQYF.

J is TRBJ2-7 and V is TRBV6-5, with D tentatively TRBD1 (6 bases). Germline V CDR1 and CDR2: MNHEY, SVGAGI. The CDR3 runs 14 residues. Trimming pared 7 bases from V and 2 bases from J, leaving 15 bases between. The CDR3 nucleotides are TGTGCCAGCACCAAGGACAGCCTTACCTACGAGCAGTACTTC. Amino acid sequence: CASTKDSLTYEQYF.